Sequencing of this T cell receptor (beta chain) was carried out in a study of T cell responses to AZD1222 COVID-19 vaccine (dated by TCRdb to the early 2020s). In terms of the full investigation: Because spike-specific TCR depth and breadth did not differ between the two schedules, AZD1222 recipients who got a second dose at roughly 4 weeks were pooled with those who got a second dose at roughly 12 weeks. TCR sequencing was performed for approximately 240 trial participants, of whom about 210 were given two doses of AZD1222 and 26 were given two doses of MenACWY control vaccine. Trial participants were enrolled by age into 18-55, 56-69 and 70-plus year subgroups, with roughly 160, 29 and 62 TCR-sequenced participants respectively.

The germline V gene gives CDR1 as MRHNA and CDR2 as SNTAGT. Trimmed from V: 5 bases; trimmed from J: 5 bases; junction bases lacking a gene match: 4. Including cysteine and phenylalanine, the CDR3 has 14 amino acids. Only CDR3 DNA remains: 42 bases, in frame from the first base. The CDR3 regions of human TCRbeta chains were analyzed by immunosequencing. In the original analysis: Repertoire TCRs were matched against a reference library of SARS-CoV-2-specific TCRs generated with the MIRA antigen-specificity platform. Breadth was defined as the fraction of unique TCRs that were SARS-CoV-2-associated. Depth was defined as the fraction of total T cells that were SARS-CoV-2-associated. Using the MIRA data, each spike-specific TCR was assigned both to the spike region to which the TCR was reactive and to a CD4 or CD8 class. Log10-transformed breadth and depth values were compared by one-way ANOVA with Sidak's multiple comparisons tests. Here the immuneACCESS table is served through TCRdb, limited to in-frame sequences with V and J called. Missing clones are a known gap in these copies; in checked studies unresolved V genes cover under half, and the rest lacks a known reason. That table is the source of V, J and clone size, and D and trimming were worked out from the DNA. This sample holds about 110,000 clones; approximately 90% were observed only once. Less than 9.5% of the sample rests with the top ten.

The time point tag for this specimen amounts to: baseline before first vaccination. The vaccinee samples were drawn from two UK trials, COV001 and COV002, one of which was a single-blind randomized controlled phase 2/3 trial testing AZD1222 (ChAdOx1 nCoV-19) in healthy adults. For TCRbeta chain sequencing, PBMC samples were collected from trial participants at day 0 and at day 28 after the second dose. This clone was seen a single time. This clone's antigen is unknown. It has no much larger one-base neighbor in the sample; base qualities were not kept. The research as a whole found: Because no day 14 peak-response samples were available, repertoires were characterized only after the peak T cell response. In the small 56-69-year group, the increase in depth fell short of significance, most likely because of low power. Conclusions about previously exposed vaccinees are limited, since just six AZD1222 recipients were seropositive for SARS-CoV-2 at baseline. Reportedly, almost half of the unique spike-specific TCRs recognized epitopes lying outside the regions that are mutated in the B.1.351 and B.1.1.7 variants. The vaccine-associated CD4 TCRs covered the entire spike protein, and the dominant responses fell in regions 160-218 and 743-854. Most participants were white British and females outnumbered males, and the authors suggested that clonal diversity may have been underestimated. After two AZD1222 doses, spike-specific TCR breadth and depth were significantly higher than at day 0 and than in MenACWY recipients.

The input for sequencing was peripheral blood, taken on day 0 of AZD1222 vaccination. In this chain, TRBV6-4 is recombined with TRBJ1-5; 9 junctional bases match TRBD1. The clonotype originates from an adult in good health. The CDR3 sequence is CASSYRQGDQPQHF. The sequenced DNA is TGTGCCAGCAGTTATCGACAGGGGGATCAGCCCCAGCATTTT.